This TCR beta chain was obtained from a study of cytomegalovirus exposure and HLA in healthy donors. Comments on this clone: As yet, its antigen is unknown.

Study-level points and caveats: Clonal expansion was found to be greater in HLA-associated TCR beta chains than in equally common others in a later analysis. In an earlier analysis, most TCR beta V segments were productive about 87% or about 30% of the time. The HLA-A and HLA-B alleles of most subjects were reportedly predicted accurately from TCR beta sequences.

The PCR ran on 60 Vbeta and 13 Jbeta primers. Method: immunoSEQ multiplex PCR; TCRdb's copy keeps in-frame clones and lacks some. Here the sample spans about 120,000 clones, under 85% being singletons. The CDR3 runs to 17 residues. Germline CDR1 is MDHEN and CDR2 is SYDVKM. V dropped 6 bases and J dropped 0; count of bases not matched to a gene: 10. The genes are TRBV28 and TRBJ1-1; 10 bases line up with TRBD1. The specimen was PBMCs. The sequence was obtained from a woman under 30 in good health and CMV-seronegative. This CDR3 reads CASSRQGALSLNTEAFF. In DNA form, the CDR3 reads TGTGCCAGCAGCCGACAGGGGGCACTAAGCCTGAACACTGAAGCTTTCTTT.